This entry is about one T cell receptor (beta chain). In the PCR, 60 Vbeta and 13 Jbeta primers were used. Clones were sequenced by immunoSEQ multiplex PCR, and TCRdb holds only the in-frame ones, with some missing. This table has about 150,000 clones, over 8% appearing once. Germline values: CDR1 SGHRS, CDR2 YFSETQ. The CDR3 runs 16 residues. V lost 0 bases to trimming and J lost 4 bases, with 13 bases between them. The sample comes from a study of cytomegalovirus exposure and HLA in healthy donors. Sequencing was performed on PBMCs. This receptor was taken from a male donor in good health and CMV-seronegative. This rearrangement joins TRBV5-1 to TRBJ2-2; possibly TRBD2 for D (6 bases). The CDR3 DNA follows: TGCGCCAGCAGCTTGGACGGGGGTCGGGCCACCGGGGAGCTGTTTTTT. Its translation: CASSLDGGRATGELFF. Full variable domain (remainder filled in from reference TRBV5-1 and TRBJ2-2): KAGVTQTPRYLIKTRGQQVTLSCSPISGHRSVSWYQQTPGQGLQFLFEYFSETQRNKGNFPGRFSGRQFSNSRSEMNVSTLELGDSALYLCASSLDGGRATGELFFGEGSRLTVL.